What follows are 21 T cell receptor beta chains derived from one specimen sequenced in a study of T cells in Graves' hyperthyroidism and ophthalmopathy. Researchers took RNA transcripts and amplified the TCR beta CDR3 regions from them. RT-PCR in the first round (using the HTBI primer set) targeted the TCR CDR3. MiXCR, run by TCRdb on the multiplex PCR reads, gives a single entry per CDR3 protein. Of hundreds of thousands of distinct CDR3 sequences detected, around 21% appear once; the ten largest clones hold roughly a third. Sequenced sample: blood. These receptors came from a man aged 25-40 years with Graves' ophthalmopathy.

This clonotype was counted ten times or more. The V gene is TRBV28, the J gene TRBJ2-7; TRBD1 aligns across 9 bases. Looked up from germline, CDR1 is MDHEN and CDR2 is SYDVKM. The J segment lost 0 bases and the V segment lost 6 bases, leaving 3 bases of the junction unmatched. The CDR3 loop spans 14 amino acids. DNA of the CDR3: TGTGCCAGCAGCGACAGGGGGGGCTCCTACGAGCAGTACTTC. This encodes CASSDRGGSYEQYF.

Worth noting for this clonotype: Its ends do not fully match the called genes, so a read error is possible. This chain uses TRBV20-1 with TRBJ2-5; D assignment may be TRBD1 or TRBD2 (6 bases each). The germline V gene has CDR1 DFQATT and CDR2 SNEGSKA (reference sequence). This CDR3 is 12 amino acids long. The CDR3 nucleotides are TGCAGTGCTGGGGAAGGGGGAGCGGGCCGGGACTTC. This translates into CSAGEGGAGRDF.

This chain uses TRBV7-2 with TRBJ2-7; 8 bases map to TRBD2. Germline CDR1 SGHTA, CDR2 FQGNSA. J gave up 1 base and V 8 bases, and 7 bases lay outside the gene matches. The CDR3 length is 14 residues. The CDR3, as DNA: TGTGCCAGCCGTGCTAGCGGGCTTTCCTACGAGCAGTACTTC. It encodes CASRASGLSYEQYF.

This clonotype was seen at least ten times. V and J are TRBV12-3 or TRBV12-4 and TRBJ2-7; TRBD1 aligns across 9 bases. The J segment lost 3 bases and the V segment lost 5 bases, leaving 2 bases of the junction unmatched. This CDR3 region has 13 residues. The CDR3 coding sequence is TGTGCCAGCAGTCGGACAGGGGACTACGAGCAGTACTTC. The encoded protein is CASSRTGDYEQYF.

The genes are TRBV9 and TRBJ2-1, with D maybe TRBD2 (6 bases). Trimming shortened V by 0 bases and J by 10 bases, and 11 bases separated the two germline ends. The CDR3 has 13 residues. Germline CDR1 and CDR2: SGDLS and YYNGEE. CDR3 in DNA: TGTGCCAGCAGCGTAGCTACTAGCCAAGAGCAGTTCTTC. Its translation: CASSVATSQEQFF.

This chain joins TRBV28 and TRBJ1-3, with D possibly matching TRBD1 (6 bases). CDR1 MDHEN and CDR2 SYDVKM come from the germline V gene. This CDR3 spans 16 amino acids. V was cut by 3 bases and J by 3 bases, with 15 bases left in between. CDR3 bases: TGTGCCAGCAGTTTCCGAGGGGGGGCGAGTGGAAACACCATATATTTT. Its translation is CASSFRGGASGNTIYF. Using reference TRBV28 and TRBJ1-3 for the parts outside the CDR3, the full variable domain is DVKVTQSSRYLVKRTGEKVFLECVQDMDHENMFWYRQDPGLGLRLIYFSYDVKMKEKGDIPEGYSVSREKKERFSLILESASTNQTSMYLCASSFRGGASGNTIYFGEGSWLTVV.

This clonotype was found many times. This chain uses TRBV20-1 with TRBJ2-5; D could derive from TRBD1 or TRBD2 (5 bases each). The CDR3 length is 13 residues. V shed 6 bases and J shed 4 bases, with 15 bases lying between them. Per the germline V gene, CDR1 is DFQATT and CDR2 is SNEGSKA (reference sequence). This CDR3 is CSALGVGVETQYF. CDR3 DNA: TGCAGTGCCCTTGGGGTGGGGGTAGAGACCCAGTACTTC.

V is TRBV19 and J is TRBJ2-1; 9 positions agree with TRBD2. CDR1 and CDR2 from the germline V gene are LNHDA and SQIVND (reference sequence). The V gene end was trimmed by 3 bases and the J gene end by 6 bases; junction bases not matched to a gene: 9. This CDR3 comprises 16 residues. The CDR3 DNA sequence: TGTGCCAGTAGTATCCTGACTAGCGGAGTACCCAATGAGCAGTTCTTC. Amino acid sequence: CASSILTSGVPNEQFF.

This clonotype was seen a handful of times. The CDR3 DNA sequence: TGTGCCAGCAGCTTGGCGAGGGGGGGTCAGAACACTGAAGCTTTCTTT. This encodes CASSLARGGQNTEAFF. This sequence joins TRBV5-5 and TRBJ1-1, with D perhaps matching TRBD1 (6 bases). Trimming took off 0 bases at V and 1 base at J, with 13 bases between the two ends. Germline assignment: CDR1 SGHKS and CDR2 YYEKEE (reference sequence). The CDR3 totals 16 residues.

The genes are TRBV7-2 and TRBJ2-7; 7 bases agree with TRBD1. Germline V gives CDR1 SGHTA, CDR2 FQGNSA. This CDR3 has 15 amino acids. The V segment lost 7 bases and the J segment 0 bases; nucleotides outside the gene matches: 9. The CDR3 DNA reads TGTGCCAGCAACCCGACAGGGTCGAGCTCCTACGAGCAGTACTTC. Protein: CASNPTGSSSYEQYF.

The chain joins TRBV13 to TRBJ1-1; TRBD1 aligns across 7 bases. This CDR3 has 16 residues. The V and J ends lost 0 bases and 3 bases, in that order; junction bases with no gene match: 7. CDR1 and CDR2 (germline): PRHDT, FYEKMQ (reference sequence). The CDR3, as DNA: TGTGCCAGCAGCTTAGGGACAGGACAGGCGGACACTGAAGCTTTCTTT. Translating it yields CASSLGTGQADTEAFF.

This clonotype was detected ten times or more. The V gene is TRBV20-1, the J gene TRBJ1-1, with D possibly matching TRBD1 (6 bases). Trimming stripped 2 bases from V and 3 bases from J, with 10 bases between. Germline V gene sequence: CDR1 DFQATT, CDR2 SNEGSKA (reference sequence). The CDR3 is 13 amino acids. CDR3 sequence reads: CSARKEGDTEAFF. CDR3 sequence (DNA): TGCAGTGCTAGAAAGGAGGGGGACACTGAAGCTTTCTTT.

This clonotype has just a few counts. The CDR3 DNA follows: TGTGCCAGCAGCTCGCCTCTTCTAGGGAGGTACCCCCCGTTCTTC. It translates to CASSSPLLGRYPPFF. The chain links TRBV7-9 to TRBJ2-1, with D tentatively TRBD2 (6 bases). From germline, CDR1 is SEHNR and CDR2 FQNEAQ (reference sequence). V was shortened by 4 bases and J by 15 bases, with 25 bases between the two germline ends. This CDR3 has 15 residues. The whole variable domain, filled in from reference TRBV7-9 and TRBJ2-1, reads DTGVSQNPRHKITKRGQNVTFRCDPISEHNRLYWYRQTLGQGPEFLTYFQNEAQLEKSRLLSDRFSAERPKGSFSTLEIQRTEQGDSAMYLCASSSPLLGRYPPFFGPGTRLTVL.

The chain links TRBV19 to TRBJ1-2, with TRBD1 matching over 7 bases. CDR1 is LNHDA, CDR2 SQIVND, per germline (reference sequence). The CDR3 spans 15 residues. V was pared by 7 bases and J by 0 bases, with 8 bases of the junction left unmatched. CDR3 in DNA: TGTGCCAGTAAAGAGACAGGGCCAACTAACTATGGCTACACCTTC. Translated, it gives CASKETGPTNYGYTF.

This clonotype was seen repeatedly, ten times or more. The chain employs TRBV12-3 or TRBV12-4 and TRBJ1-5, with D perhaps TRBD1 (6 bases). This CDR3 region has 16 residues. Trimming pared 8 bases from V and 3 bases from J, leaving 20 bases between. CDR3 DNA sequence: TGTGCCAGCTCCTCTAGGGGGGGGGACACCAATCAGCCCCAGCATTTT. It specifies CASSSRGGDTNQPQHF.

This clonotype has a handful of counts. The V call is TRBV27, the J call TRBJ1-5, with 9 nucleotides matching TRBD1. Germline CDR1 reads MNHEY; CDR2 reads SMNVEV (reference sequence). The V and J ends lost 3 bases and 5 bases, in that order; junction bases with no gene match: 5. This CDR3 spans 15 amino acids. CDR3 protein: CASSFGQGTDQPQHF. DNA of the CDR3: TGTGCCAGCAGTTTTGGACAGGGGACGGATCAGCCCCAGCATTTT.

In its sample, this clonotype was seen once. The CDR3 DNA follows: TGTGCCAGCTCACCTAGGGACAGGGAGTATGAGCAGTTCTTC. It codes for CASSPRDREYEQFF. The chain combines TRBV3-1 with TRBJ2-1; TRBD1 matches at 9 bases. Germline V gene data show CDR1 as LGHDT and CDR2 as YNNKEL (reference sequence). The CDR3 runs 14 residues. V gave up 8 bases and J gave up 8 bases; unmatched junction bases: 10.

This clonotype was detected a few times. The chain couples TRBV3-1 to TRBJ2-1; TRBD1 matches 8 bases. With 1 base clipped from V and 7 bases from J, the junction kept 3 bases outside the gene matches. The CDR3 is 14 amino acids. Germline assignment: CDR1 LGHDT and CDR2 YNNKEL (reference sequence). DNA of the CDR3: TGTGCCAGCAGCCAAGGGACAGGGATGAATGAGCAGTTCTTC. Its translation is CASSQGTGMNEQFF.

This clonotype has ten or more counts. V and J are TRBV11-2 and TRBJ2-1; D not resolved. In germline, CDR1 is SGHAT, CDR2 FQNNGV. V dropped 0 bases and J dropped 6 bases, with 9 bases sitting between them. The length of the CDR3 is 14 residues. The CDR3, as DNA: TGTGCCAGCAGCTTAGAGATTATAGCCAATGAGCAGTTCTTC. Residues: CASSLEIIANEQFF.

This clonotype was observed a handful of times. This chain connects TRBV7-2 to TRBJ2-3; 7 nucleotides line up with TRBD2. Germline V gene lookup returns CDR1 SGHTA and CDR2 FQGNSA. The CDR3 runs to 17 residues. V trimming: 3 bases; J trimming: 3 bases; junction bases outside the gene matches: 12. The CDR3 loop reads CASSFWASGIGTDTQYF. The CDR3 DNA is TGTGCCAGCAGCTTTTGGGCCAGCGGGATTGGGACAGATACGCAGTATTTT.

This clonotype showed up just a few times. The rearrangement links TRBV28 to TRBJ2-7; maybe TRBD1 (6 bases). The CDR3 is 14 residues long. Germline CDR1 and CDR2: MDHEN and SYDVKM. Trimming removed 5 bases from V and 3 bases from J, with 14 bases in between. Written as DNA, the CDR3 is TGTGCCAGCAGTCCAGGGGCAGTATTCTACGAGCAGTACTTC. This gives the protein CASSPGAVFYEQYF.